This T cell receptor beta chain was observed in a study of response to subunit inactivated influenza vaccine. The germline gives CDR1 SGHRS, CDR2 YFSETQ. CDR3 length equals 16 residues. J lost 3 bases, V lost 0 bases, and 4 bases had no gene match. TCRdb re-derived calls from the RT-PCR reads in MiXCR, one entry per CDR3 protein. Here the sample spans about 520,000 distinct CDR3 sequences, 25% being singletons. The TCR originated in a man aged 50 to 60 who received an inactivated influenza vaccine. The chain carries TRBV5-1 and TRBJ1-1, with 11 bases matching TRBD1. The starting material was CD4+ T cells sorted from PBMCs, obtained around 5 days after vaccination. The CDR3 coding sequence is TGCGCCAGCAGCTTGGGGACAGGGGGCTTTGACACTGAAGCTTTCTTT. It specifies CASSLGTGGFDTEAFF. Filled out from reference TRBV5-1 and TRBJ1-1, the complete variable domain reads KAGVTQTPRYLIKTRGQQVTLSCSPISGHRSVSWYQQTPGQGLQFLFEYFSETQRNKGNFPGRFSGRQFSNSRSEMNVSTLELGDSALYLCASSLGTGGFDTEAFFGQGTRLTVV.